This TCR beta chain was captured by sequencing in a study of identifying expanded T cells in peripheral blood. This CDR3 is 11 amino acids long. The germline V gene has CDR1 SEHNR and CDR2 FQNEAQ (reference sequence). The ends were cut back, 7 bases at V and 10 bases at J, with 13 bases in the middle. Clones were sequenced by immunoSEQ multiplex PCR, and TCRdb holds only the in-frame ones, with some missing. The table has some 80,000 clones, about 90% seen once. V usage is TRBV7-9 and J usage is TRBJ1-2; weak D call: TRBD1 (5 bases). The sequence was obtained from a person aged 18-69 years in good health. Sequenced material: blood. The CDR3 loop reads CASNPRGNYTF. The CDR3 bases are TGTGCCAGCAATCCCCGGGGGAACTACACCTTC.